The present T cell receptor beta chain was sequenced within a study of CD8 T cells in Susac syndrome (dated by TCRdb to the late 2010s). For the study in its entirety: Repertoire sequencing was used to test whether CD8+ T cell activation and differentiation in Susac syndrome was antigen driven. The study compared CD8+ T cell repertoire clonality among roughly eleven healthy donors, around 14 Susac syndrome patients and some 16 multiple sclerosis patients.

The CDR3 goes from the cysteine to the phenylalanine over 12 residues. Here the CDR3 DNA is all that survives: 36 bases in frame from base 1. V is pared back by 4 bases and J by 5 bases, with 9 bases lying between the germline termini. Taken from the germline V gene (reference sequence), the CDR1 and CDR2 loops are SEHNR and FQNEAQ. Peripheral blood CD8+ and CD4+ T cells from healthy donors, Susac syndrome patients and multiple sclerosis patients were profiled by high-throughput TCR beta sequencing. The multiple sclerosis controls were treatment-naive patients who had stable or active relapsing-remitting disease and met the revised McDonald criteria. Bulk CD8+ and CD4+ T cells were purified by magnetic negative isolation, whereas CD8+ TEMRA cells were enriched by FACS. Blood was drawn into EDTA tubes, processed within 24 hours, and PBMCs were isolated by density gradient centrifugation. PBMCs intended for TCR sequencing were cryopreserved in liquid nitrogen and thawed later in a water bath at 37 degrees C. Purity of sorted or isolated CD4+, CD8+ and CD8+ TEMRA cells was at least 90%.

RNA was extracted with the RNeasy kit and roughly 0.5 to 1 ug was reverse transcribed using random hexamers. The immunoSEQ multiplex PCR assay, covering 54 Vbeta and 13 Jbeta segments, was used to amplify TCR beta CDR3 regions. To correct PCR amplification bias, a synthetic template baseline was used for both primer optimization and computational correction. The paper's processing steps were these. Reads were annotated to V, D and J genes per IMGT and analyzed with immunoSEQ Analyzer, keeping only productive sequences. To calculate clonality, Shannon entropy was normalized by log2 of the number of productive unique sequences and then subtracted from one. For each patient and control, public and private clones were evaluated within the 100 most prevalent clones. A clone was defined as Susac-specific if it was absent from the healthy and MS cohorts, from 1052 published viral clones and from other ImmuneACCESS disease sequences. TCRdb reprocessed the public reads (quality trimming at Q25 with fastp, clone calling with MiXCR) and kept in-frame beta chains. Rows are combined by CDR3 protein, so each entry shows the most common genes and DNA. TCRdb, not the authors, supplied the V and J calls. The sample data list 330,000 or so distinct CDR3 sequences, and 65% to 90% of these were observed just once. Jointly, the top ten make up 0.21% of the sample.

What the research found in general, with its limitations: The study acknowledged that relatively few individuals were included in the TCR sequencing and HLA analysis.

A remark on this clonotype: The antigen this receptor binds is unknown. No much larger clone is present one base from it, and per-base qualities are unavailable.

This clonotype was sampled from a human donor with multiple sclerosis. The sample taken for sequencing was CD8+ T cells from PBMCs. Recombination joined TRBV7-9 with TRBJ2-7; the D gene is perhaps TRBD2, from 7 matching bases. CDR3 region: CASSWGGDEQYF. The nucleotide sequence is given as TGTGCCAGCAGCTGGGGGGGCGACGAGCAGTACTTC.